The 20 T cell receptor beta chains below all came from one sample that was sequenced in a study of beta chain features in type 1 diabetes. Isolated RNA was reverse transcribed in full, so expressed TCRB transcripts were sequenced. Method: immunoSEQ multiplex PCR; TCRdb's copy keeps in-frame clones and lacks some. The sample has approximately 160,000 clones, roughly 8.1% seen once. The sequenced sample was central memory CD4+ T cells from blood. The receptors were sampled from a man younger than 30 in good health.

The genes are TRBV5-4 and TRBJ2-1, with 9 bases aligning to TRBD2. V gave up 2 bases and J gave up 8 bases; unmatched junction bases: 5. The CDR3 contains 14 residues. Germline-derived CDR1 and CDR2 are SGHNT and YYREEE (reference sequence). The CDR3 region is CASSLSSGDDEQFF. Here the CDR3 DNA reads TGTGCCAGCAGCTTATCTAGCGGGGATGATGAGCAGTTCTTC.

In this sample, this clone turned up a few times. The chain is built from TRBV5-6 and TRBJ1-4; a possible D gene is TRBD1 (6 bases). Per the germline V gene, CDR1 is SGHDT and CDR2 is YYEEEE. This CDR3 comprises 15 residues. The ends were cut back, 4 bases at V and 4 bases at J, with 14 bases in the middle. This CDR3 is CASSPTGSSNEKLFF. CDR3 in DNA: TGTGCCAGCAGCCCCACAGGGAGCAGTAATGAAAAACTGTTTTTT.

This chain links TRBV6-5 with TRBJ2-7; 8 positions agree with TRBD1. J lost 7 bases, V lost 0 bases, and 11 bases had no gene match. This CDR3 region has 16 residues. From germline, CDR1 is MNHEY and CDR2 SVGAGI. The CDR3 protein is CASSYSPRGRVSEQYF. CDR3 DNA: TGTGCCAGCAGTTACTCTCCCAGGGGGCGAGTGTCTGAGCAGTACTTC.

This clone was seen many times. The V call is TRBV7-3, the J call TRBJ1-1; D ambiguous. Germline lookup yields CDR1 SGHTA and CDR2 FQGTGA. The length of the CDR3 is 13 residues. V dropped 5 bases and J dropped 1 base, with 8 bases sitting between them. The CDR3 is CASSRTANTEAFF. In DNA, the CDR3 is TGTGCCAGCAGCCGCACAGCGAACACTGAAGCTTTCTTT.

This chain links TRBV6-1 with TRBJ1-1, with a tentative D call TRBD1 (6 bases). The V gene's germline CDR1 is MNHNS and CDR2 SASEGT. The CDR3 spans 16 residues. V lost 2 bases and J lost 3, with 16 bases in between. CDR3 nucleotide sequence: TGTGCCAGCAGTGAATGGGGGGGACACGGATACACTGAAGCTTTCTTT. It translates to CASSEWGGHGYTEAFF.

This clone was seen repeatedly, ten times or more. This chain connects TRBV7-2 to TRBJ2-5; 9 positions match TRBD2. The CDR3 extends over 15 amino acids. In germline, CDR1 is SGHTA, CDR2 FQGNSA. J gave up 4 bases and V 4 bases, and 7 bases lay outside the gene matches. The CDR3 DNA follows: TGTGCCAGCAGCTCTCCCCGGGGACTAGCAGAGACCCAGTACTTC. Amino acid sequence: CASSSPRGLAETQYF.

This clone appeared a few times. The chain links TRBV2 to TRBJ1-1, with D uncertain. This CDR3 has 14 amino acids. V was trimmed by 6 bases and J by 0 bases, leaving 11 bases between them. Germline V gene sequence: CDR1 SNHLY, CDR2 FYNNEI. CDR3 sequence: CASRPRGMNTEAFF. Written as DNA, the CDR3 is TGTGCCAGCAGGCCCCGGGGAATGAACACTGAAGCTTTCTTT.

This clone was seen repeatedly, ten times or more. This sequence joins TRBV19 and TRBJ1-6; 10 nucleotides agree with TRBD1. Trimming cost V 11 bases and J 10 bases; bases outside gene matches: 5. Germline CDR1 LNHDA, CDR2 SQIVND (reference sequence). CDR3 length equals 12 residues. The CDR3 nucleotides are TGTGCCGGCGGACAGGGGGAATCACCCCTCCACTTT. Its translation: CAGGQGESPLHF.

This clone appeared a few times. The CDR3 coding sequence is TGTGCCACCTCGGGACTAGCGGGTAACTCCTACAATGAGCAGTTCTTC. This translates into CATSGLAGNSYNEQFF. The chain links TRBV11-2 to TRBJ2-1; TRBD2 matches at 12 bases. Looked up from germline, CDR1 is SGHAT and CDR2 is FQNNGV. V was clipped by 10 bases and J by 0 bases; unmatched bases: 7. The CDR3 loop spans 16 amino acids.

There are a few counts of this clone. V and J are TRBV28 and TRBJ1-4; TRBD1 aligns across 7 bases. The CDR3 runs to 14 residues. The J segment lost 4 bases and the V segment lost 3 bases, leaving 2 bases of the junction unmatched. Germline V gene lookup returns CDR1 MDHEN and CDR2 SYDVKM. CDR3 coding DNA: TGTGCCAGCAGTTTGGGACAGAGTAATGAAAAACTGTTTTTT. Translated: CASSLGQSNEKLFF.

The rearrangement uses TRBV4-3 and TRBJ2-1, with D maybe TRBD2 (5 bases). Germline CDR1 LGHNA, CDR2 YSLEER. CDR3 length equals 17 residues. Deletions cut 3 bases from V and 6 bases from J, with 21 bases between. CDR3 bases: TGCGCCAGCAGCCAGGGCCGGGGAGACACCGTCGGCAATGAGCAGTTCTTC. Translated: CASSQGRGDTVGNEQFF.

The chain employs TRBV10-3 and TRBJ2-1, with 8 bases aligning to TRBD2. Trimming at V came to 4 bases and at J to 1 base, leaving 6 bases not matched to a gene. Germline assignment: CDR1 ENHRY and CDR2 SYGVKD. The CDR3 sequence is 16 residues long. CDR3 sequence (DNA): TGTGCCATCAGTGGTAGCGGGGCAACTTCCTACAATGAGCAGTTCTTC. Amino acid sequence: CAISGSGATSYNEQFF.

This clone was observed a few times. The chain is built from TRBV4-2 and TRBJ2-3, with D possibly matching TRBD2 (6 bases). Germline CDR1 is LGHNA and CDR2 is YNFKEQ. The CDR3 has 17 amino acids. V lost 0 bases, J lost 4 bases, and 17 bases lay in between. For the CDR3, the DNA is TGTGCCAGCAGCCAAGAGGTTAGCGGCGTTGCGGCAGATACGCAGTATTTT. Protein sequence: CASSQEVSGVAADTQYF.

In its sample, this clone was seen a few times. The V gene is TRBV7-3, the J gene TRBJ2-2; D may be TRBD2 (6 bases). V was shortened by 0 bases and J by 3 bases, with 8 bases between the two germline ends. The CDR3 has 15 residues. From germline, CDR1 is SGHTA and CDR2 FQGTGA. CDR3 sequence reads: CASSLTREDTGELFF. CDR3 DNA sequence: TGTGCCAGCAGCTTAACCAGGGAGGACACCGGGGAGCTGTTTTTT.

V usage is TRBV4-2 and J usage is TRBJ2-5; 15 bases map to TRBD2. Looked up from germline, CDR1 is LGHNA and CDR2 is YNFKEQ. Unmatched junction bases numbered 4, after V lost 1 base and J lost 4 bases. This CDR3 region has 17 residues. The CDR3 here is CASSQGGLAGGGETQYF. In DNA, the CDR3 is TGTGCCAGCAGCCAAGGTGGACTAGCGGGGGGGGGAGAGACCCAGTACTTC.

The chain joins TRBV5-1 to TRBJ2-3, with 7 bases lining up with TRBD1. This CDR3 is 14 amino acids long. Looked up from germline, CDR1 is SGHRS and CDR2 is YFSETQ. Trimming at V came to 2 bases and at J to 4 bases, leaving 4 bases not matched to a gene. CDR3 residues: CASSFPQGADTQYF. CDR3 nucleotides: TGCGCCAGCAGCTTTCCCCAGGGGGCAGATACGCAGTATTTT.

This clone has just a few counts. This chain joins TRBV11-3 and TRBJ2-3, with 11 positions matching TRBD2. Germline V lookup: CDR1 SGHNT, CDR2 YENEEA. V shed 5 bases and J 2 bases; nucleotides not matched to a gene: 6. The CDR3 sequence is 16 residues long. The chain's CDR3 is CASSKGLADNTDTQYF. The CDR3 DNA is TGTGCCAGCAGCAAGGGACTAGCGGATAACACAGATACGCAGTATTTT.

This clone turned up a few times. The chain couples TRBV5-6 to TRBJ2-1, with 12 bases matching TRBD2. The CDR3 spans 16 residues. Per the germline V gene, CDR1 is SGHDT and CDR2 is YYEEEE. J was trimmed by 4 bases and V by 0 bases; bases with no gene match: 2. The CDR3 bases are TGTGCCAGCAGCTTGGCTACTAGCGGGGGGTACAATGAGCAGTTCTTC. Its translation: CASSLATSGGYNEQFF. Supplemented by reference TRBV5-6 and TRBJ2-1, the full variable domain reads DAGVTQSPTHLIKTRGQQVTLRCSPKSGHDTVSWYQQALGQGPQFIFQYYEEEERQRGNFPDRFSGHQFPNYSSELNVNALLLGDSALYLCASSLATSGGYNEQFFGPGTRLTVL.

The rearrangement links TRBV6-6 to TRBJ1-1; D is ambiguous. This CDR3 contains 14 residues. Germline V gene lookup returns CDR1 MNHNY and CDR2 SVGAGI (reference sequence). V dropped 4 bases and J dropped 2 bases, with 11 bases sitting between them. CDR3 amino acids: CASSFQTPNTEAFF. CDR3 nucleotide sequence: TGTGCCAGCAGTTTCCAGACACCTAACACTGAAGCTTTCTTT.

The chain couples TRBV15 to TRBJ2-7, with D perhaps TRBD2 (6 bases). Trimming stripped 5 bases from V and 0 bases from J, with 17 bases between. This CDR3 has 16 amino acids. The germline V gene has CDR1 LNHNV and CDR2 YYDKDF (reference sequence). The CDR3 is CATSPRGGKSSYEQYF. The CDR3 DNA is TGTGCCACCAGCCCCCGTGGGGGGAAGAGCTCCTACGAGCAGTACTTC. Supplemented by reference TRBV15 and TRBJ2-7, the full variable domain reads DAMVIQNPRYQVTQFGKPVTLSCSQTLNHNVMYWYQQKSSQAPKLLFHYYDKDFNNEADTPDNFQSRRPNTSFCFLDIRSPGLGDTAMYLCATSPRGGKSSYEQYFGPGTRLTVT.